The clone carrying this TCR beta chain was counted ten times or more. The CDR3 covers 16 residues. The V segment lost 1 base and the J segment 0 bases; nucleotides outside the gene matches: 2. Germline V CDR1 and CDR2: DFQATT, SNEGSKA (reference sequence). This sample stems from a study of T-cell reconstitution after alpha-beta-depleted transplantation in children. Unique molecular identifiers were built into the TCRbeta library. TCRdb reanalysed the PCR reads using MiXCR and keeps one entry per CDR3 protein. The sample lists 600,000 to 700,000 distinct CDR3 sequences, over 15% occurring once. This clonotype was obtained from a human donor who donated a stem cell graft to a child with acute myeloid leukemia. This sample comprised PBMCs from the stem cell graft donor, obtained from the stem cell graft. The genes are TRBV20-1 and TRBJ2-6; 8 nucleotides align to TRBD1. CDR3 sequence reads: CSARGQGNSGANVLTF. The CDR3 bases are TGCAGTGCTAGAGGACAGGGGAACTCTGGGGCCAACGTCCTGACTTTC.